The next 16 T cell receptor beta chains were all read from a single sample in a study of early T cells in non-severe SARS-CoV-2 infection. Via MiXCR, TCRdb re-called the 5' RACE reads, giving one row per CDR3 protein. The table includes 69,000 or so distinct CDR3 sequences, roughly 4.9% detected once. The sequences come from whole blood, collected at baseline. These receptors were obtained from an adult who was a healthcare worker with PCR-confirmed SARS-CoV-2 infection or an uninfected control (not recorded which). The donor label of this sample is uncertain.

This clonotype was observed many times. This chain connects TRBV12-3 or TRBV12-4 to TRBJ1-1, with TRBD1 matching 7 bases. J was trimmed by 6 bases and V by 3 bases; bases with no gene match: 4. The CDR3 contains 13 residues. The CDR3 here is CASSFNRGSEAFF. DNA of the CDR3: TGTGCCAGCAGTTTCAACAGGGGTTCTGAAGCTTTCTTT.

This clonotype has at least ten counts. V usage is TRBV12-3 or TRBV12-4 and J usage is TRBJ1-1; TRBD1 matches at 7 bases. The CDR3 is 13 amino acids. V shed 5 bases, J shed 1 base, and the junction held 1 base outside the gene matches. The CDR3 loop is CASSDRANTEAFF. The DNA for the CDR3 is TGTGCCAGCAGTGACAGGGCGAACACTGAAGCTTTCTTT.

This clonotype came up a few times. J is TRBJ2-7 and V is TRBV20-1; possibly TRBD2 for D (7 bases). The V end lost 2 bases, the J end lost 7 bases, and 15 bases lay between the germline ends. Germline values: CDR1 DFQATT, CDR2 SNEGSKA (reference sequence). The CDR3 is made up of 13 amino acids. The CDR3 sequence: CSARSGGLWEQYF. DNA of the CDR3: TGCAGTGCTAGATCGGGGGGCCTTTGGGAGCAGTACTTC.

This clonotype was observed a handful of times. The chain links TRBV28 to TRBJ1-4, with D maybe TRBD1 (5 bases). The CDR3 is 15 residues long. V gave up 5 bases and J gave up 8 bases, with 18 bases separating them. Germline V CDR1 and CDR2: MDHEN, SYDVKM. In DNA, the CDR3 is TGTGCCAGCAGTGCCTATCAGGCGGGGGACGAAAAACTGTTTTTT. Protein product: CASSAYQAGDEKLFF. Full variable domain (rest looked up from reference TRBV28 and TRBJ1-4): DVKVTQSSRYLVKRTGEKVFLECVQDMDHENMFWYRQDPGLGLRLIYFSYDVKMKEKGDIPEGYSVSREKKERFSLILESASTNQTSMYLCASSAYQAGDEKLFFGSGTQLSVL.

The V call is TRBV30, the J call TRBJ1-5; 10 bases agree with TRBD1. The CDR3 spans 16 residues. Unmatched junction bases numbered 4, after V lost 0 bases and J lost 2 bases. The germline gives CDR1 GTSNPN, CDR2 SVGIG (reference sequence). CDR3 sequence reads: CAWSVGDRGGNQPQHF. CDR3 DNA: TGTGCCTGGAGTGTAGGGGACAGGGGCGGCAATCAGCCCCAGCATTTT. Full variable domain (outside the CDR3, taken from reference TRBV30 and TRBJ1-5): SQTIHQWPATLVQPVGSPLSLECTVEGTSNPNLYWYRQAAGRGLQLLFYSVGIGQISSEVPQNLSASRPQDRQFILSSKKLLLSDSGFYLCAWSVGDRGGNQPQHFGDGTRLSIL.

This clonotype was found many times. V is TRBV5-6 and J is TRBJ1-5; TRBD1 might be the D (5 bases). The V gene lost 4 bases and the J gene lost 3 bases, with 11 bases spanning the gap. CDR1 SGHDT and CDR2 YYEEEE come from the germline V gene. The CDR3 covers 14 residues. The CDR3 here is CASSRDSSNQPQHF. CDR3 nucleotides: TGTGCCAGCAGCCGAGACAGTTCCAATCAGCCCCAGCATTTT.

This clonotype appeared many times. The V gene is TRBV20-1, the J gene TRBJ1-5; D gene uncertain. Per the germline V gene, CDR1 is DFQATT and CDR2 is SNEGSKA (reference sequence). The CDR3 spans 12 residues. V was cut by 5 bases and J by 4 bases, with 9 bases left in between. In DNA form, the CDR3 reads TGCAGTGCTCTCTCGGGGAATCAGCCCCAGCATTTT. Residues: CSALSGNQPQHF.

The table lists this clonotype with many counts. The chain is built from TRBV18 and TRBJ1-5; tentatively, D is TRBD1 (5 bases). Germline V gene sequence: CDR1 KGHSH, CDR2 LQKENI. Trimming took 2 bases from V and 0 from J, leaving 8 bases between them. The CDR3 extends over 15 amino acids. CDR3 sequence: CASSPRQNSNQPQHF. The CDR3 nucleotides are TGTGCCAGCTCACCAAGACAGAATAGCAATCAGCCCCAGCATTTT.

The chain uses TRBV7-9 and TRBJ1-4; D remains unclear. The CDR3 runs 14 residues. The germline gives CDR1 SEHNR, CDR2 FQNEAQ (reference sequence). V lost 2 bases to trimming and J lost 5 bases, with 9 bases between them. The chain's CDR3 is CASSLRASNEKLFF. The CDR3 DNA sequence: TGTGCCAGCAGCTTACGGGCCTCAAATGAAAAACTGTTTTTT.

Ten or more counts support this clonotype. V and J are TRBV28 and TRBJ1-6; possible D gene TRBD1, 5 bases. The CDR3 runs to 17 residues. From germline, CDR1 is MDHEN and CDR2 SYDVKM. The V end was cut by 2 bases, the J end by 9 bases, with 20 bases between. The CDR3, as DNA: TGTGCCAGCAGTTTAATCTCAGGCCAGGGAGGGTTTTCACCCCTCCACTTT. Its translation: CASSLISGQGGFSPLHF.

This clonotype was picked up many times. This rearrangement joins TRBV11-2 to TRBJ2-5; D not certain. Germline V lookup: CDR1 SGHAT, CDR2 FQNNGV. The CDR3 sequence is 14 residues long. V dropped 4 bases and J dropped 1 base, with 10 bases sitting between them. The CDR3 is CASSYLASQETQYF. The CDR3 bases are TGTGCCAGCAGCTACTTAGCCAGCCAAGAGACCCAGTACTTC.

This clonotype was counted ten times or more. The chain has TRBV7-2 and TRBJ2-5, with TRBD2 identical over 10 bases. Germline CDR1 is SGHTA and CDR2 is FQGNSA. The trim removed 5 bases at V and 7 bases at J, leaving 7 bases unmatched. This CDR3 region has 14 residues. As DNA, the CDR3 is TGTGCCAGCAGCACCACTAGCGGGGTAGGGACCCAGTACTTC. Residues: CASSTTSGVGTQYF. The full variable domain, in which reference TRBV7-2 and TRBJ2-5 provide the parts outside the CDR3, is GAGVSQSPSNKVTEKGKDVELRCDPISGHTALYWYRQSLGQGLEFLIYFQGNSAPDKSGLPSDRFSAERTGGSVSTLTIQRTQQEDSAVYLCASSTTSGVGTQYFGPGTRLLVL.

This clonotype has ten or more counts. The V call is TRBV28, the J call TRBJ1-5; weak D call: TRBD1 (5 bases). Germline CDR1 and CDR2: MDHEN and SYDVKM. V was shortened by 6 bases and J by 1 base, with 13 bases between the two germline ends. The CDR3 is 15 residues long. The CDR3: CASSRPWGSNQPQHF. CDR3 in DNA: TGTGCCAGCAGCCGTCCATGGGGGAGCAATCAGCCCCAGCATTTT.

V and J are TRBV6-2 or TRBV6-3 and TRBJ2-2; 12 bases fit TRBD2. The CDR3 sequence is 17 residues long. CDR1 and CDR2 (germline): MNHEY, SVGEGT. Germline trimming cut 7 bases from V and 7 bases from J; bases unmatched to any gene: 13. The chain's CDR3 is CASTPWTSGARFGELFF. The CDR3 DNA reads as TGTGCCAGCACCCCCTGGACTAGCGGGGCGCGCTTCGGGGAGCTGTTTTTT.

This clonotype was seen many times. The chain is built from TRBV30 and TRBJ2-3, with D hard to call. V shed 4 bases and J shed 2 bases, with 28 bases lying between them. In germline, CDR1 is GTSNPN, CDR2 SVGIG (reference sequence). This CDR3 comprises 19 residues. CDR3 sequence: CAWKGLADLLPISTDTQYF. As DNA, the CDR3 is TGTGCCTGGAAAGGGTTAGCAGATCTACTCCCAATATCCACAGATACGCAGTATTTT.

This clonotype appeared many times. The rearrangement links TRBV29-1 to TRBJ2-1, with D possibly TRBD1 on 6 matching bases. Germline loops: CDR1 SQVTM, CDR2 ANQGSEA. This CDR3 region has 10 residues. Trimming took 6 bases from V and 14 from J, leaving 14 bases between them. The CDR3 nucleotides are TGCAGCGTAGCTGGACAGATGAAGTTCTTC. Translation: CSVAGQMKFF.